Each of the 24 T cell receptor beta chains below was sequenced from the same sample in a study of T cells in Graves' hyperthyroidism and ophthalmopathy. The source material, RNA transcripts, was used to amplify TCR beta CDR3 regions. TCR CDR3 underwent first-round RT-PCR with the HTBI primer set. Via MiXCR, TCRdb re-called the multiplex PCR reads, giving one row per CDR3 protein. The sample has roughly 170,000 distinct CDR3 sequences; about 9.4% are singletons. Sequenced: blood. The receptors here all came from a young woman with Graves' hyperthyroidism that later progressed to Graves' ophthalmopathy.

This rearrangement joins TRBV6-2 or TRBV6-3 to TRBJ1-1, with 7 bases aligning to TRBD1. The junction had 12 bases not matched to a gene; V was cut back by 4 bases and J by 4 bases. Germline CDR1 and CDR2: MNHEY and SVGEGT. This CDR3 has 16 residues. CDR3 sequence: CASSLQPPGQSTEAFF. CDR3 nucleotides: TGTGCCAGCAGTTTGCAACCCCCGGGACAGTCCACTGAAGCTTTCTTT.

This clonotype was detected ten times or more. The chain couples TRBV3-1 to TRBJ1-5, with TRBD1 matching 7 bases. V was pared by 3 bases and J by 5 bases, with 4 bases of the junction left unmatched. CDR3 length equals 14 residues. CDR1 and CDR2 from the germline V gene are LGHDT and YNNKEL (reference sequence). For the CDR3, the DNA is TGTGCCAGCAGCCAGGCAGGGACAGATCAGCCCCAGCATTTT. Amino acid sequence: CASSQAGTDQPQHF.

This clonotype turned up a few times. V is TRBV6-1 and J is TRBJ2-1; a weak D match, TRBD2 (5 bases). Trimming left V 6 bases short and J 6 bases short, with 12 bases between. This CDR3 has 13 amino acids. Germline V lookup: CDR1 MNHNS, CDR2 SASEGT. The CDR3 DNA sequence: TGTGCCAGCAGCCTTGAGGGCCGCAATGAGCAGTTCTTC. Encoded protein: CASSLEGRNEQFF.

In its sample, this clonotype was seen a few times. The V gene is TRBV19, the J gene TRBJ1-1; D uncertain. Trimming pared 4 bases from V and 2 bases from J, leaving 20 bases between. The CDR3 runs to 17 residues. Per the germline V gene, CDR1 is LNHDA and CDR2 is SQIVND (reference sequence). CDR3 nucleotide sequence: TGTGCCAGTAGTACTTTGTCGGGCGGACGTTCAAACACTGAAGCTTTCTTT. Translated, it gives CASSTLSGGRSNTEAFF.

This clonotype was detected many times. This chain links TRBV24-1 with TRBJ2-1, with D possibly being TRBD1 (5 bases). Germline V gene sequence: CDR1 KGHDR, CDR2 SFDVKD. CDR3 length equals 15 residues. V was cut by 2 bases and J by 5 bases, with 12 bases left in between. CDR3: CATSDSWVGHNEQFF. As DNA, the CDR3 is TGTGCCACCAGTGATTCTTGGGTGGGGCACAATGAGCAGTTCTTC.

This clonotype appeared many times. This chain joins TRBV5-5 and TRBJ1-5; TRBD1 might be the D (6 bases). V was clipped by 0 bases and J by 3 bases, with 13 bases between them. Germline values: CDR1 SGHKS, CDR2 YYEKEE (reference sequence). This CDR3 region has 16 residues. The CDR3 sequence: CASSLEQGYLNQPQHF. CDR3 in DNA: TGTGCCAGCAGCTTGGAACAGGGATACCTCAATCAGCCCCAGCATTTT.

The chain couples TRBV3-1 to TRBJ2-1, with 9 bases that match TRBD2. The CDR3 runs to 16 residues. With 3 bases clipped from V and 5 bases from J, the junction kept 8 bases outside the gene matches. Per the germline V gene, CDR1 is LGHDT and CDR2 is YNNKEL (reference sequence). The DNA of the CDR3 is TGTGCCAGCAGCCAGAACGCCGGGACTAGCCACAATGAGCAGTTCTTC. It encodes CASSQNAGTSHNEQFF.

This clonotype was seen a handful of times. V usage is TRBV5-6 and J usage is TRBJ2-7; the D call may be TRBD1 or TRBD2 (5 bases each). CDR1 is SGHDT and CDR2 is YYEEEE in the germline V gene. The CDR3 spans 14 residues. V was cut by 4 bases and J by 7 bases, with 18 bases left in between. As DNA, the CDR3 is TGTGCCAGCAGCATACGGGGCCAGCATTTGGAGCAGTACTTC. Protein: CASSIRGQHLEQYF.

This clonotype was counted at least ten times. The chain combines TRBV24-1 with TRBJ1-4, with 9 bases that match TRBD1. Trimming removed 4 bases from V and 4 bases from J; junction bases left unmatched: 9. Germline CDR1 is KGHDR and CDR2 is SFDVKD. The CDR3 has 17 amino acids. For the CDR3, the DNA is TGTGCCACCAGTGAGGCCGGGACAGGGCCCTATAATGAAAAACTGTTTTTT. This translates into CATSEAGTGPYNEKLFF.

This clonotype was observed at least ten times. The J gene is TRBJ2-1, the V gene TRBV9; TRBD2 agrees at 7 bases. The CDR3 covers 14 residues. V lost 8 bases to trimming and J lost 4 bases; unmatched junction nucleotides: 9. Germline-derived CDR1 and CDR2 are SGDLS and YYNGEE. This CDR3 reads CASSPGSGYNEQFF. The CDR3 bases are TGTGCCAGTAGCCCGGGTAGCGGGTACAATGAGCAGTTCTTC.

V usage is TRBV5-1 and J usage is TRBJ1-3; 9 bases fit TRBD1. The germline V gene has CDR1 SGHRS and CDR2 YFSETQ. The CDR3 consists of 16 residues. V trimming: 2 bases; J trimming: 2 bases; junction bases outside the gene matches: 5. CDR3 DNA: TGCGCCAGCAGCTTAGGACAGGGGACGGCTGGAAACACCATATATTTT. Its translation is CASSLGQGTAGNTIYF.

This clonotype was detected a few times. The rearrangement uses TRBV6-4 and TRBJ1-6; D is unclear. V gave up 2 bases and J gave up 4 bases, with 3 bases separating them. CDR1 and CDR2 from the germline V gene are MRHNA and SNTAGT. The CDR3 is 13 amino acids. CDR3 amino acids: CASSDGYNSPLHF. The DNA of the CDR3 is TGTGCCAGCAGTGACGGGTATAATTCACCCCTCCACTTT.

Ten or more counts support this clonotype. V and J are TRBV7-8 and TRBJ2-1, with 8 bases that match TRBD2. V shed 6 bases, J shed 5 bases, and the junction held 9 bases outside the gene matches. Germline V gene lookup returns CDR1 SGHVS and CDR2 FQNEAQ. The CDR3 has 15 residues. In DNA form, the CDR3 reads TGTGCCAGCAGACTAAAGCGGGGGTGGGACAATGAGCAGTTCTTC. Translated, it gives CASRLKRGWDNEQFF.

The chain's CDR3 is CASSLVSGITGELFF. DNA for the CDR3: TGTGCCAGCAGCTTGGTCAGCGGGATTACCGGGGAGCTGTTTTTT. V usage is TRBV5-4 and J usage is TRBJ2-2; 7 positions match TRBD2. CDR1 is SGHNT, CDR2 YYREEE, per germline (reference sequence). This CDR3 contains 15 residues. Trimming took 0 bases from V and 5 from J; bases not matched to a gene: 4.

Ten or more counts support this clonotype. The chain employs TRBV29-1 and TRBJ1-2; TRBD1 aligns across 8 bases. This CDR3 region has 13 residues. CDR1 and CDR2 from the germline V gene are SQVTM and ANQGSEA. J gave up 2 bases and V 2 bases, and 1 base lay outside the gene matches. CDR3 sequence: CSVERTGNYGYTF. CDR3 DNA sequence: TGCAGCGTTGAAAGGACAGGGAACTATGGCTACACCTTC.

This clonotype was seen more than once but under ten times. This chain links TRBV6-6 with TRBJ2-1; TRBD2 matches 11 bases. V lost 0 bases to trimming and J lost 7 bases; unmatched junction nucleotides: 8. The CDR3 extends over 17 amino acids. Germline V gene sequence: CDR1 MNHNY, CDR2 SVGAGI (reference sequence). The CDR3 DNA reads TGTGCCAGCAGTTACTCTAGCGGGAGGGCCTGGCAGAATGAGCAGTTCTTC. Its translation: CASSYSSGRAWQNEQFF.

This clonotype was detected many times. This sequence joins TRBV3-1 and TRBJ2-7, with D hard to call. V lost 0 bases and J 0 bases, leaving 12 bases between the germline ends. This CDR3 contains 16 residues. The germline V gene has CDR1 LGHDT and CDR2 YNNKEL (reference sequence). The CDR3 DNA follows: TGTGCCAGCAGCCAAGAATCGTACTACTTCTCCTACGAGCAGTACTTC. Translation: CASSQESYYFSYEQYF.

This clonotype was seen repeatedly, ten times or more. The chain recombines TRBV2 with TRBJ1-1; D is possibly TRBD1 (6 bases). The CDR3 loop spans 16 amino acids. The V gene's germline CDR1 is SNHLY and CDR2 FYNNEI. V lost 6 bases and J 6 bases, leaving 23 bases between the germline ends. CDR3 nucleotides: TGTGCCAGCAGGGAACTCTTAGGGGGAATGAGTGCTGAAGCTTTCTTT. This sequence encodes CASRELLGGMSAEAFF.

This clonotype was observed at least ten times. The chain uses TRBV4-2 and TRBJ1-1; D not certain. V shed 4 bases and J shed 3 bases, with 12 bases lying between them. Germline values: CDR1 LGHNA, CDR2 YNFKEQ. The CDR3 extends over 14 amino acids. The CDR3 coding sequence is TGTGCCAGCAGCCCAGGACCTAAGGACACTGAAGCTTTCTTT. Its translation is CASSPGPKDTEAFF.

This clonotype has ten or more counts. The chain joins TRBV6-1 to TRBJ2-7, with TRBD1 matching 8 bases. The junction had 6 bases not matched to a gene; V was cut back by 0 bases and J by 2 bases. The length of the CDR3 is 16 residues. From germline, CDR1 is MNHNS and CDR2 SASEGT. The CDR3 loop is CASSEAIGQGPYEQYF. CDR3 coding DNA: TGTGCCAGCAGTGAAGCAATCGGACAGGGCCCCTACGAGCAGTACTTC.

The V and J genes are TRBV20-1 and TRBJ1-5; tentative D call: TRBD1 (6 bases). Trimming took 0 bases from V and 5 from J, leaving 14 bases between them. The length of the CDR3 is 15 residues. The V gene's germline CDR1 is DFQATT and CDR2 SNEGSKA (reference sequence). The CDR3 reads CSARDRDRWDQPQHF. CDR3 coding DNA: TGCAGTGCTAGAGACCGAGACAGGTGGGATCAGCCCCAGCATTTT.

This clonotype has ten or more counts. This sequence joins TRBV28 and TRBJ2-7; D may be TRBD2 (6 bases). Per the germline V gene, CDR1 is MDHEN and CDR2 is SYDVKM. CDR3 length: 14 residues. The V gene lost 2 bases and the J gene lost 3 bases, with 11 bases spanning the gap. The CDR3 here is CASSLGGFNYEQYF. The CDR3 DNA reads as TGTGCCAGCAGTTTAGGGGGGTTCAACTACGAGCAGTACTTC. Based on the CDR3 plus reference TRBV28 and TRBJ2-7, the full variable domain is DVKVTQSSRYLVKRTGEKVFLECVQDMDHENMFWYRQDPGLGLRLIYFSYDVKMKEKGDIPEGYSVSREKKERFSLILESASTNQTSMYLCASSLGGFNYEQYFGPGTRLTVT.

At least ten counts were recorded for this clonotype. The gene calls are TRBV7-3 and TRBJ1-1; possibly TRBD1 for D (6 bases). The CDR3 consists of 15 residues. V dropped 5 bases and J dropped 5 bases, with 18 bases sitting between them. The germline V gene has CDR1 SGHTA and CDR2 FQGTGA. The CDR3, as DNA: TGTGCCAGCAGCAAAGAACAGGGACCTTCTACTGAAGCTTTCTTT. Translation: CASSKEQGPSTEAFF.

This clonotype was observed many times. This chain links TRBV7-2 with TRBJ2-3; no definite D call. CDR3 length equals 15 residues. The ends were cut back, 5 bases at V and 1 base at J, with 13 bases in the middle. Germline-derived CDR1 and CDR2 are SGHTA and FQGNSA. The chain's CDR3 is CASSRNYERTDTQYF. CDR3 bases: TGTGCCAGCAGCCGCAATTATGAACGCACAGATACGCAGTATTTT.